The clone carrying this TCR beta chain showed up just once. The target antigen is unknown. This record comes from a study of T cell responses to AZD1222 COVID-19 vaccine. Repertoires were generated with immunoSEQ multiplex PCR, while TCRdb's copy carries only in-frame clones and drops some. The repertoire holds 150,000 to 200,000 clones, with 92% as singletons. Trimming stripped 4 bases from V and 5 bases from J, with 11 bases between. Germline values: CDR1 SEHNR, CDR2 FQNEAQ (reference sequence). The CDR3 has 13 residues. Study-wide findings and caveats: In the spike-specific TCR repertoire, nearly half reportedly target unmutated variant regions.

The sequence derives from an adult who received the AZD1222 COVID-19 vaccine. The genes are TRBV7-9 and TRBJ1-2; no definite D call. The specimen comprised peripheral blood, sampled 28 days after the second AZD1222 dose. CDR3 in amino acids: CASSSSSVYGYTF. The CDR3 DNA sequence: TGTGCCAGCAGCTCTTCCAGCGTTTATGGCTACACCTTC.